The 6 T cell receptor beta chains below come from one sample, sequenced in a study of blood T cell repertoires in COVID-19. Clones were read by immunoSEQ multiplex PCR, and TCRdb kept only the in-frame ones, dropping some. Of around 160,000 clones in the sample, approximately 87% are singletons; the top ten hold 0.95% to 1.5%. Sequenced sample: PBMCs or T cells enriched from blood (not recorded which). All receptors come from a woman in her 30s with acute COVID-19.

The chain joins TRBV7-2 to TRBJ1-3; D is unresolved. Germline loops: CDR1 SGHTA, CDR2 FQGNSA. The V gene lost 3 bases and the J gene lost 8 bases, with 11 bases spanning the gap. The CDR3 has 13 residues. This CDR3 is CASSFLQSDTIYF. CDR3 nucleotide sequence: TGTGCCAGCAGCTTTTTACAGTCAGACACCATATATTTT. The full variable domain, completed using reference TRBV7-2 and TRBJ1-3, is GAGVSQSPSNKVTEKGKDVELRCDPISGHTALYWYRQSLGQGLEFLIYFQGNSAPDKSGLPSDRFSAERTGGSVSTLTIQRTQQEDSAVYLCASSFLQSDTIYFGEGSWLTVV.

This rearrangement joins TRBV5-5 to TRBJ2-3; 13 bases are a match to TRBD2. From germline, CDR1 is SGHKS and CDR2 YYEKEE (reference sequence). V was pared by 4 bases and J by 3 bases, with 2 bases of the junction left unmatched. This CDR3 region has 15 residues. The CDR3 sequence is CASSVTSGRTDTQYF. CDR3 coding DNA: TGTGCCAGCAGCGTGACTAGCGGGAGGACAGATACGCAGTATTTT.

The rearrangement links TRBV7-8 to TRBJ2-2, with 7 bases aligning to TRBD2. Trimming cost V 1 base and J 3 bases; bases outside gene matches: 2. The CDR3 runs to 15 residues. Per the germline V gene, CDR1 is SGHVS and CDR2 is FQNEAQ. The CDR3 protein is CASSLGGGDTGELFF. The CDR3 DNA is TGTGCCAGCAGCTTAGGGGGAGGGGACACCGGGGAGCTGTTTTTT.

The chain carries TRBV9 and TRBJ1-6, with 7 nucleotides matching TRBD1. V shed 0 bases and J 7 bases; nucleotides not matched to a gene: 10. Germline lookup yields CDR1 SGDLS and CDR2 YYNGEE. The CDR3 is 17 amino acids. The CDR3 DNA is TGTGCCAGCAGCGTAGGGGGTTGGGGGACAGCAAATTCACCCCTCCACTTT. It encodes CASSVGGWGTANSPLHF.

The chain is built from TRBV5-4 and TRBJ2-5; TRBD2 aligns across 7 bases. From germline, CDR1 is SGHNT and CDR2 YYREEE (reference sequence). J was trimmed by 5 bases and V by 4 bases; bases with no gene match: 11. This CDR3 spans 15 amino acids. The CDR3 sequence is CASSPGLVFRETQYF. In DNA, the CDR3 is TGTGCCAGCAGCCCCGGACTAGTGTTTCGGGAGACCCAGTACTTC.

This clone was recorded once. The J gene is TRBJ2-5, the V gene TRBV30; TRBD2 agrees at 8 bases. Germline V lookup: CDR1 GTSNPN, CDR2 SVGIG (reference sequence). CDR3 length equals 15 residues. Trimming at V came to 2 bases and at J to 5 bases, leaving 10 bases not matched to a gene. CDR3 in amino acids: CAWSQLAVKGETQYF. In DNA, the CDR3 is TGTGCCTGGAGTCAACTAGCGGTAAAGGGGGAGACCCAGTACTTC.